These 4 T cell receptor beta chains were sequenced from one sample in a study of cytomegalovirus exposure and HLA in healthy donors. The PCR contained 60 Vbeta and 13 Jbeta primers. This table comes from immunoSEQ multiplex PCR, and its TCRdb copy is limited to in-frame clones, with some not included. The top ten clones hold about 3.8% of a sample with under 200,000 clones, 65% to 85% of them seen once. Sequenced input: PBMCs. All receptors derive from a man aged 50-60 years in good health and CMV-seronegative.

The J gene is TRBJ1-2, the V gene TRBV10-3; D not certain. Trimming removed 10 bases at V and 4 bases at J, with 16 bases between. This CDR3 is 13 amino acids long. CDR1 and CDR2 (germline): ENHRY, SYGVKD. The CDR3 coding sequence is TGTGCCAACAATAATGTTTCTGGCTATGGCTACACCTTC. The encoded protein is CANNNVSGYGYTF.

In its sample, this clone was seen a few times. The chain links TRBV5-1 to TRBJ1-2, with TRBD1 matching 7 bases. Germline-derived CDR1 and CDR2 are SGHRS and YFSETQ. Germline trimming cut 0 bases from V and 4 bases from J; bases unmatched to any gene: 6. CDR3 size: 15 residues. In nucleotides, the CDR3 is TGCGCCAGCAGCTTGGGAGGGGGCGGAATCTATGGCTACACCTTC. This translates into CASSLGGGGIYGYTF.

The chain combines TRBV6-5 with TRBJ2-1; D ambiguous. The germline V gene has CDR1 MNHEY and CDR2 SVGAGI. The CDR3 is 12 residues long. Trimming pared 6 bases from V and 5 bases from J, leaving 8 bases between. CDR3 coding DNA: TGTGCCAGCAGGGCACAGAACAATGAGCAGTTCTTC. Translating gives CASRAQNNEQFF.

The chain is built from TRBV5-4 and TRBJ1-2; D may be TRBD1 (5 bases). Trimming cost V 3 bases and J 3 bases, with 12 bases left between them. The CDR3 runs to 14 residues. CDR1 SGHNT and CDR2 YYREEE come from the germline V gene (reference sequence). The CDR3 nucleotides are TGTGCCAGCAGCTCCCGCCAGGGCTACTATGGCTACACCTTC. Protein product: CASSSRQGYYGYTF.